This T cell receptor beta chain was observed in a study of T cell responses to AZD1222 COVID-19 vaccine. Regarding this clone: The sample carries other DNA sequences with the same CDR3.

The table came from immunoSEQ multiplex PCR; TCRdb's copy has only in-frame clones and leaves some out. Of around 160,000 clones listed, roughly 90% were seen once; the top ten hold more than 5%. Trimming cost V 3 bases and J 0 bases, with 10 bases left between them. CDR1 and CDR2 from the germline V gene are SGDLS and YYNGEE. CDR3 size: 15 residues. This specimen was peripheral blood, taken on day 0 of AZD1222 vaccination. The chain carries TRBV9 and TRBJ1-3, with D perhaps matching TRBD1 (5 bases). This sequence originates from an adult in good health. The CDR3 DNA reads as TGTGCCAGCAGCGCCGGGGGGACCTCTGGAAACACCATATATTTT. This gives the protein CASSAGGTSGNTIYF.